These T cell receptor beta chains were read from a single sample in a study of graft-versus-host responses after intestinal transplantation. Assay used: immunoSEQ multiplex PCR; TCRdb lists only in-frame clones, some missing. The sample has about 40,000 clones; approximately 93% are singletons. The sequencing here drew on PBMCs, taken approximately 700 days after intestinal transplantation. Receptors were obtained from a human patient who received an intestinal transplant, so some T cells may come from the graft donor. The CDR3 runs from the conserved cysteine through the conserved F or W. D genes are given only for firm matches. Clone size is stated in some rows and not others, as once, few, many or a class when expanded.

abundance	d_gene	v_gene	j_gene	CDR3nt	CDR3aa
-	-	TRBV11-2	TRBJ2-7	TGTGCCAGCCATTCTACAGATCTTCCCTACGAGCAGTACTTC	CASHSTDLPYEQYF
-	TRBD2	TRBV7-6	TRBJ2-3	TGTGCCAGCAGCTTCGGGACTAGGAGGTCCACAGATACGCAGTATTTT	CASSFGTRRSTDTQYF
-	-	TRBV19	TRBJ1-1	TGTGCCAGTAGTATCTTTGGGTATACTGAAGCTTTCTTT	CASSIFGYTEAFF
-	-	TRBV5-1	TRBJ2-7	TGCGCCAGCAGTTTCTCCTTGGCGGTGGAGGACGAGCAGTACTTC	CASSFSLAVEDEQYF
-	TRBD2	TRBV2	TRBJ2-2	TGTGCCAGCAGCGATCTGAGCGGGGGGACCACCGGGGAGCTGTTTTTT	CASSDLSGGTTGELFF
-	-	TRBV10-2	TRBJ2-1	TGCGCCAGCAGTGAGTCGATGGGCGGAAGGAGCTCCTACAATGAGCAGTTCTTC	CASSESMGGRSSYNEQFF
few	-	TRBV29-1	TRBJ1-2	TGCAGCGTTGCGAGTGGGGCAGTCGTTAACTATGGCTACACCTTC	CSVASGAVVNYGYTF
-	-	TRBV4-1	TRBJ2-7	TGCGCCAGCAGCCAACCCTCGGGCAGGGAATCCTACGAGCAGTACTTC	CASSQPSGRESYEQYF
-	-	TRBV28	TRBJ1-5	TGTGCCAGCAGTATAGGTGCGGGGAGCGTGGTATCCCAGCATTTT	CASSIGAGSVVSQHF
once	-	TRBV11-2	TRBJ2-5	TGTGCCAGCAGCTTAGCACTAGCCCCTCAAGAGACCCAGTACTTC	CASSLALAPQETQYF
-	-	TRBV6-5	TRBJ1-1	TGTGCCAGCAGTTACGCAGGGACCCGTCTTGAAGCTTTCTTT	CASSYAGTRLEAFF
-	-	TRBV27	TRBJ2-5	TGTGCCAGCAGTTTCGGAGGGGTAGAGACCCAGTACTTC	CASSFGGVETQYF
once	-	TRBV6-4	TRBJ1-4	TGTGCCAGCAGTCGACCCCTGGGGGGCCGGGGTGGTAATGAAAAACTGTTTTTT	CASSRPLGGRGGNEKLFF
-	-	TRBV6-5	TRBJ2-7	TGTGCCAGCACCCGGCTTAACTACGAGCAGTACTTC	CASTRLNYEQYF
-	-	TRBV9	TRBJ1-2	TGTGCCAGCAGCGACGCCGAGCGTGGGGGGCGCGGCTATGGCTACACCTTC	CASSDAERGGRGYGYTF
-	TRBD2	TRBV7-9	TRBJ2-1	TGTGCCAGCAGCTTATATGCGCGGGAGTATGAGCAGTTCTTC	CASSLYAREYEQFF
-	TRBD1	TRBV7-9	TRBJ2-7	TGTGCCAGCAGCTCGATGACAGGGGTTATCGAGCAGTACTTC	CASSSMTGVIEQYF
-	TRBD2	TRBV5-1	TRBJ2-3	TGCGCCAGCCGTCCCCCGGGGGGGACAGATACGCAGTATTTT	CASRPPGGTDTQYF
-	TRBD1	TRBV9	TRBJ1-1	TGTGCCAGCAGCGTGGACAGGTCCACTGAAGCTTTCTTT	CASSVDRSTEAFF
-	TRBD1	TRBV7-9	TRBJ1-1	TGTGCCAGCAGCCGTCACAGGGGGCAAAACACTGAAGCTTTCTTT	CASSRHRGQNTEAFF
once	TRBD1	TRBV11-1	TRBJ1-2	TGTGCCAGCAGCCCGGGACAGGCGCACTATGGCTACACCTTC	CASSPGQAHYGYTF
-	TRBD2	TRBV4-1	TRBJ2-7	TGCGCCAGCAGCCAAGATCAGGATAGCGGGAGTAACGGGTACGAGCAGTACTTC	CASSQDQDSGSNGYEQYF
-	-	TRBV5-4	TRBJ2-7	TGTGCCAGCACTATAGGGGCCCCGGCGGCCTCCTACGAGCAGTACTTC	CASTIGAPAASYEQYF
-	-	TRBV5-1	TRBJ2-6	TGCGCCAGCAGGCGGGCTTTGTCTGGGGCCAACGTCCTGACTTTC	CASRRALSGANVLTF
-	TRBD1	TRBV5-1	TRBJ1-6	TGCGCCAGCTCTTTGGGACAGTTAAATTCACCCCTCCACTTT	CASSLGQLNSPLHF
-	TRBD2	TRBV7-7	TRBJ2-1	TGTGCCAGCAGCCTGACTAGCGGGGTTAGTGGTGAGCAGTTCTTC	CASSLTSGVSGEQFF
few	TRBD1	TRBV7-6	TRBJ1-5	TGTGCCAGCAGCTTAGGACAGGGTGGGAGCAATCAGCCCCAGCATTTT	CASSLGQGGSNQPQHF
-	TRBD2	TRBV5-1	TRBJ2-3	TGCGCCAGCAGCCTCGAAGTAGCGGGGAACACAGATACGCAGTATTTT	CASSLEVAGNTDTQYF
once	TRBD2	TRBV7-9	TRBJ2-1	TGTGCCAGCAGCTTAGATGGGACTAGCGGGGGGAGGCTCAATGAGCAGTTCTTC	CASSLDGTSGGRLNEQFF
-	-	TRBV5-1	TRBJ2-1	TGCGCCAGCAGCTTGGAGGGACGTGACAATGAGCAGTTCTTC	CASSLEGRDNEQFF
-	TRBD1	TRBV6-5	TRBJ2-1	TGTGCCAGCAGTTACTCACAGGGGGGTGAGCAGTTCTTC	CASSYSQGGEQFF
-	TRBD2	TRBV7-9	TRBJ2-7	TGTGCCAGCAGGACTAGCGGGACCACCTACGAGCAGTACTTC	CASRTSGTTYEQYF
once	-	TRBV6-1	TRBJ2-6	TGTGCCAGCAGTGAAGTAGGGAATGCTGGGGCCAACGTCCTGACTTTC	CASSEVGNAGANVLTF
-	-	TRBV7-9	TRBJ2-5	TGTGCCAGCAGCACACTAGGGCGGGAGACCCAGTACTTC	CASSTLGRETQYF
-	-	TRBV7-3	TRBJ2-7	TGTGCCAGCGCAGTCAGGGAAGGCTTGGGCGAGCAGTACTTC	CASAVREGLGEQYF
-	TRBD2	TRBV11-2	TRBJ2-5	TGTGCCAGCAGCTTAGAGTCCTCCGGGGGGGAGACCCAGTACTTC	CASSLESSGGETQYF
-	-	TRBV6-6	TRBJ2-3	TGTGCCAGCAGCCCTAGTACTGATACGCAGTATTTT	CASSPSTDTQYF
-	TRBD2	TRBV5-1	TRBJ2-5	TGCGCCAGCAGCCGGGGGGACGTCCCGTCTTTTGGGGAGACCCAGTACTTC	CASSRGDVPSFGETQYF
few	-	TRBV2	TRBJ1-6	TGTGCCAGCAGTGCCAATTCACCCCTCCACTTT	CASSANSPLHF
-	-	TRBV9	TRBJ1-3	TGTGCCAGCAGCGCCCCAGGGATGGGGGGAAACACCATATATTTT	CASSAPGMGGNTIYF
-	-	TRBV4-1	TRBJ2-5	TGCGCCAGCAGCCAGGGGGGAGAGACCCAGTACTTC	CASSQGGETQYF
-	-	TRBV5-1	TRBJ2-1	TGCGCCAGCAGCTTGTTTGCGCGATACAATGAGCAGTTCTTC	CASSLFARYNEQFF
-	-	TRBV6-1	TRBJ1-2	TGTGCCAGCAGGACAACTAACTATGGCTACACCTTC	CASRTTNYGYTF
-	TRBD2	TRBV7-2	TRBJ2-5	TGTGCCAGCAGCTTAGTCGGGCTAGCGGGAGAGACCCAGTACTTC	CASSLVGLAGETQYF
-	TRBD1	TRBV14	TRBJ2-7	TGTGCCAGCAGCCACTGGGACAGGGGGCCCTACGAGCAGTACTTC	CASSHWDRGPYEQYF
once	-	TRBV6-5	TRBJ2-3	TGTGCCAGCAGGCACCAGGGTGATGATACGCAGTATTTT	CASRHQGDDTQYF
-	-	TRBV11-3	TRBJ2-1	TGTGCCAGCAGCTTAACGGACCGAACGGGTCCGGAGGAGCAGTTCTTC	CASSLTDRTGPEEQFF
-	TRBD2	TRBV7-3	TRBJ2-5	TGTGCCAGCAGCTTAACCGGGACTAGCGAAGAGACCCAGTACTTC	CASSLTGTSEETQYF
-	-	TRBV5-4	TRBJ2-3	TGTGCCAGCAGCCCGCCCCAACCGCGGGGACCACTCCCAGATACGCAGTATTTT	CASSPPQPRGPLPDTQYF
-	TRBD2	TRBV28	TRBJ2-2	TGTGCCAGCAGTTTCGTTGGGGGGAGGGGATGGAACACCGGGGAGCTGTTTTTT	CASSFVGGRGWNTGELFF
-	-	TRBV2	TRBJ1-1	TGTGCCAGCAGCTCCGCGGGCCTCGAGAAAGCTTTCTTT	CASSSAGLEKAFF
once	TRBD1	TRBV23-1	TRBJ2-7	TGCGCCAGCCTACCTTGGGACAGGGAGGACACCTACGAGCAGTACTTC	CASLPWDREDTYEQYF
-	-	TRBV6-6	TRBJ2-1	TGTGCCAGCACCCCTGGCCTGATGTATGAGCAGTTCTTC	CASTPGLMYEQFF
-	TRBD1	TRBV5-6	TRBJ2-7	TGTGCCAGCAGCATAACCCAAGGGGACAGGGGGTACGAGCAGTACTTC	CASSITQGDRGYEQYF